These T cell receptor beta chains were read from a single sample in a study of cytomegalovirus exposure and HLA in healthy donors. Generated by immunoSEQ multiplex PCR, the TCRdb table keeps only in-frame clones and is missing some. Counted here are some 91,000 clones, around 77% occurring once; the ten biggest clones make up around 3.2%. Sequencing input: PBMCs. Receptor source: a man aged 40-49 years in good health and CMV-seronegative. Each CDR3 is given with its conserved first and last residue. A D gene is named only where the DNA matches it firmly. Part of the rows lack a size; the others show once, few, many or a class for expanded clones.

cdr3_length	v_call	d_call	clone_size	j_call	cdr3_nt	cdr3_aa
14	TRBV7-3	-	-	TRBJ2-3	TGTGCCAGCAGCCCCCTGGCACTAGGAGATACGCAGTATTTT	CASSPLALGDTQYF
15	TRBV28	TRBD2	-	TRBJ2-1	TGTGCCAGCAGCCCTCCCCTGGGACTAGAGGATGAGCAGTTCTTC	CASSPPLGLEDEQFF
16	TRBV5-1	-	-	TRBJ1-4	TGCGCCAGCAGCGTGACTGACGGAAAGGCAAACGAAAAACTGTTTTTT	CASSVTDGKANEKLFF
14	TRBV28	TRBD1	-	TRBJ1-2	TGTGCCAGCAGTTTCCCGGACAGGGCTTATGGCTACACCTTC	CASSFPDRAYGYTF
12	TRBV28	-	once	TRBJ2-7	TGTGCCAGCAGTACTGTTACCTACGAGCAGTACTTC	CASSTVTYEQYF
14	TRBV6-5	-	-	TRBJ2-5	TGTGCCAGCAGACTTAGCGGTTCCCAAGAGACCCAGTACTTC	CASRLSGSQETQYF
16	TRBV28	TRBD2	-	TRBJ2-3	TGTGCCAGCAATAGACTAGCGGGAGGGTCCCCAGATACGCAGTATTTT	CASNRLAGGSPDTQYF
15	TRBV6-4	-	-	TRBJ2-2	TGTGCCAGCAGTGACTCGGGAGGAGGGCCCGGGGAGCTGTTTTTT	CASSDSGGGPGELFF
14	TRBV27	TRBD2	-	TRBJ2-3	TGTGCCAGCAGTCTCGGGACTAGCAGGGATACGCAGTATTTT	CASSLGTSRDTQYF
15	TRBV2	TRBD2	-	TRBJ2-7	TGTGCCAGCAGTCCCCTAGCGGGAGGAACCTACGAGCAGTACTTC	CASSPLAGGTYEQYF
15	TRBV7-9	-	few	TRBJ2-2	TGTGCCAGCAGTTCCTCGGGACTTTCGACCGGGGAGCTGTTTTTT	CASSSSGLSTGELFF
18	TRBV27	TRBD1	-	TRBJ1-1	TGTGCCAGCGGAACCGATAGACAGGGCATACCGATGAACACTGAAGCTTTCTTT	CASGTDRQGIPMNTEAFF
14	TRBV28	TRBD1	-	TRBJ2-7	TGTGCCAGCAGGGGGGACAGGTACAGTTACGAGCAGTACTTC	CASRGDRYSYEQYF
13	TRBV29-1	-	-	TRBJ2-1	TGCAGCGTTGAGCTAGGTCGGTACAATGAGCAGTTCTTC	CSVELGRYNEQFF
14	TRBV5-5	-	-	TRBJ2-3	TGTGCCAGCAGCCTAGATTATAGCACAGATACGCAGTATTTT	CASSLDYSTDTQYF
15	TRBV15	TRBD2	-	TRBJ2-5	TGTGCCACCAGCAGAGATAGCGGGGGCCAAGAGACCCAGTACTTC	CATSRDSGGQETQYF
14	TRBV19	TRBD2	once	TRBJ2-3	TGTGCCTCTGGGGCTAGCGGGGGAACAGATACGCAGTATTTT	CASGASGGTDTQYF
16	TRBV7-6	TRBD2	few	TRBJ2-7	TGTGCCAGCAGTGCGATCGCTGGGACTAGCTTCGACGAGCAGTACTTC	CASSAIAGTSFDEQYF
17	TRBV6-1	-	-	TRBJ1-1	TGTGCCAGCAGTGACAGACTAGGACCCGGGGTGAACACTGAAGCTTTCTTT	CASSDRLGPGVNTEAFF
16	TRBV4-1	TRBD1	-	TRBJ2-1	TGCGCCAGCAGCCAAGAAAAGGCAGGGGGAAGCAATGAGCAGTTCTTC	CASSQEKAGGSNEQFF
14	TRBV19	TRBD1	-	TRBJ1-5	TGTGCCAGTAGTATTCAGGGGGCCGGTCAGCCCCAGCATTTT	CASSIQGAGQPQHF
15	TRBV30	-	once	TRBJ2-1	TGTGCCTGGAGTATAAAACCCATCGGGGGTCATGAGCAGTTCTTC	CAWSIKPIGGHEQFF
16	TRBV7-6	TRBD1	-	TRBJ2-2	TGTGCCAGCAGATCTAGACAGGGACAGAACACCGGGGAGCTGTTTTTT	CASRSRQGQNTGELFF
12	TRBV25-1	-	-	TRBJ1-4	TGTGCCAGCAGTCTAACGGCCGGGAAACTGTTTTTT	CASSLTAGKLFF
19	TRBV23-1	TRBD2	-	TRBJ2-7	TGCGCCAGCAGTCAAAATTTGGGACTAGCGGGGGGACGAACCTACGAGCAGTACTTC	CASSQNLGLAGGRTYEQYF
15	TRBV30	-	-	TRBJ1-4	TGTGCCTGGAGTAGACAGTCTGCAACTAATGAAAAACTGTTTTTT	CAWSRQSATNEKLFF
15	TRBV25-1	TRBD1	-	TRBJ1-6	TGTGCCAGCAGTGAATACAGGACAGGGGTTTCACCCCTCCACTTT	CASSEYRTGVSPLHF
19	TRBV10-1	-	-	TRBJ1-1	TGCGCCAGCAGTAAAATCAGGGGATTGACCAGCCAACCGAACACTGAAGCTTTCTTT	CASSKIRGLTSQPNTEAFF
17	TRBV5-4	TRBD1	-	TRBJ2-2	TGTGCCAGCAGCCCACCGGGACAGGGGGCAATCACCGGGGAGCTGTTTTTT	CASSPPGQGAITGELFF
15	TRBV5-1	-	few	TRBJ2-1	TGCGCCAGCAGCTTGGTAGGACAACTACACAATGAGCAGTTCTTC	CASSLVGQLHNEQFF
14	TRBV18	TRBD1	-	TRBJ1-6	TGTGCCAGCTCACCCAGGGGGCTTAGTTCACCCCTCCACTTT	CASSPRGLSSPLHF
13	TRBV13	TRBD1	-	TRBJ1-2	TGTGCCAGCAGCTCGGACAGGAGCTATGGCTACACCTTC	CASSSDRSYGYTF
15	TRBV4-2	-	-	TRBJ1-2	TGTGCCAGCAGCCAAGAGGTGGGGGCGGCCTATGGCTACACCTTC	CASSQEVGAAYGYTF
15	TRBV19	-	-	TRBJ1-2	TGTGCCAGTAGTATAAGCTATCCCCCTAACTATGGCTACACCTTC	CASSISYPPNYGYTF
16	TRBV5-5	-	-	TRBJ1-1	TGTGCCAGCAGCTTGGATGTGGGGGCGGTGAACACTGAAGCTTTCTTT	CASSLDVGAVNTEAFF
14	TRBV28	-	-	TRBJ1-2	TGTGCCAGCGGTGGGGGGGGGCGCGGCTATGGCTACACCTTC	CASGGGGRGYGYTF
16	TRBV5-7	TRBD1	-	TRBJ1-1	TGTGCCAGCAGCTTGGAGGACAGGGGGATGAACACTGAAGCTTTCTTT	CASSLEDRGMNTEAFF
16	TRBV4-1	-	once	TRBJ1-6	TGCGCCAGCAGCCTGTTCATGAGCTCCTATAATTCACCCCTCCACTTT	CASSLFMSSYNSPLHF
14	TRBV5-1	TRBD1	-	TRBJ2-5	TGCGCCAGCAGCCGACAGGGGGCTGGAGAGACCCAGTACTTC	CASSRQGAGETQYF
13	TRBV28	-	-	TRBJ1-1	TGTGCCAGCAATGAACAAATGAACACTGAAGCTTTCTTT	CASNEQMNTEAFF
16	TRBV19	TRBD1	-	TRBJ1-1	TGTGCCAGTAGTATAGTGGACAGGGGGCGCGACACTGAAGCTTTCTTT	CASSIVDRGRDTEAFF
13	TRBV29-1	TRBD1	-	TRBJ2-5	TGCAGCGCCGGGACAGGGGCACAAGAGACCCAGTACTTC	CSAGTGAQETQYF
13	TRBV5-4	TRBD2	-	TRBJ2-1	TGTGCCAGCGCGGCGGGAGACTACAATGAGCAGTTCTTC	CASAAGDYNEQFF
16	TRBV7-8	-	-	TRBJ2-7	TGTGCCAGCAGCTCCAGAACGGAGTACGCCTCCTACGAGCAGTACTTC	CASSSRTEYASYEQYF
15	TRBV9	-	once	TRBJ1-5	TGTGCCAGCAGCCCGGGTCGAAGGTCGGATCAGCCCCAGCATTTT	CASSPGRRSDQPQHF
13	TRBV15	-	-	TRBJ1-2	TGTGCCACCAGCAGGGACTCCACAGATGGCTACACCTTC	CATSRDSTDGYTF
13	TRBV6-5	-	-	TRBJ2-1	TGTGCCAGCAGTTACTCAACTTACAATGAGCAGTTCTTC	CASSYSTYNEQFF
15	TRBV5-1	-	-	TRBJ2-2	TGCGCCAGCAGCATACAGGGCCGGGGAACCGGGGAGCTGTTTTTT	CASSIQGRGTGELFF
15	TRBV2	-	-	TRBJ1-5	TGTGCCAGCAGACAGGAGTACTATAGCAATCAGCCCCAGCATTTT	CASRQEYYSNQPQHF